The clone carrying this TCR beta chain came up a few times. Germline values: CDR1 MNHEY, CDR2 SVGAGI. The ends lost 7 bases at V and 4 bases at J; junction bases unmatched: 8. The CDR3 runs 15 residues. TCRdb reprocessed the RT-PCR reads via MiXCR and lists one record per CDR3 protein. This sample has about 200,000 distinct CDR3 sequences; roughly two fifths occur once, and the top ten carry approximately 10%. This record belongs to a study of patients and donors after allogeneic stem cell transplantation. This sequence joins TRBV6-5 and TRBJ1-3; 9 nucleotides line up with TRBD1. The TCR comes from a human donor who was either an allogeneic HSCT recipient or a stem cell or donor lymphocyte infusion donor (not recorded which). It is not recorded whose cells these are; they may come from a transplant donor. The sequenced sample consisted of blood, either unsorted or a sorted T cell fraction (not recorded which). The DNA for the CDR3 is TGTGCCAGCACCGACGTCGACAGGGGGGGAAACACCATATATTTT. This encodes CASTDVDRGGNTIYF.